This T cell receptor beta chain was recovered during a study of blood T cell repertoires in COVID-19. Per the germline V gene, CDR1 is MNHEY and CDR2 is SVGEGT. The CDR3 totals 15 residues. Trimming removed 6 bases at V and 0 bases at J, with 12 bases between. Clones were sequenced by immunoSEQ multiplex PCR, and TCRdb holds only the in-frame ones, with some missing. The sample consists of 130,000 or so clones, approximately 80% of them appearing once. The chain couples TRBV6-2 or TRBV6-3 to TRBJ1-3; D call uncertain. Sequenced input: peripheral blood. This TCR was sampled from a woman aged 55-69 years with active or convalescent COVID-19. The chain's CDR3 is CASSPKQFSGNTIYF. The CDR3, as DNA: TGTGCCAGCAGCCCAAAACAGTTCTCTGGAAACACCATATATTTT.